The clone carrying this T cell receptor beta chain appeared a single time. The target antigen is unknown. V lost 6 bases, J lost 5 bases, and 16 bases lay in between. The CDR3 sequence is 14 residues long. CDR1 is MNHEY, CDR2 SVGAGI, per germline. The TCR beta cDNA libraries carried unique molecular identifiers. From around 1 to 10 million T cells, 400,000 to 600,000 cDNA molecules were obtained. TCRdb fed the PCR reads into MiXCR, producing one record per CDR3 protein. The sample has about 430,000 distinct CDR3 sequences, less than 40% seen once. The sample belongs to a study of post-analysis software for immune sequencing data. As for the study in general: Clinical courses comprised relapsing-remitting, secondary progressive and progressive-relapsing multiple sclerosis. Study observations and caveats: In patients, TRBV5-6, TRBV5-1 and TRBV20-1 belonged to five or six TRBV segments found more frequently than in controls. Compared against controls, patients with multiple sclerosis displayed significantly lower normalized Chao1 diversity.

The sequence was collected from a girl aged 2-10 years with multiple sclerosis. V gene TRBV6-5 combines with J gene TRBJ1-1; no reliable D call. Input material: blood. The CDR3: CASSLGRLATEAFF. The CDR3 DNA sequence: TGTGCCAGCAGCCTCGGTCGGCTTGCGACTGAAGCTTTCTTT.